The T cell receptor beta chain under discussion was sequenced for a study of blood T cell repertoires in COVID-19. Overall study: The United States, Italy and Spain were the sources of the acute and convalescent COVID-19 samples. Sources were T cells, B-cell-depleted T cells, or PBMCs; the material itself was cDNA or gDNA.

One Seattle source followed patients from active infection through their disease course. Germline loops: CDR1 LNHDA, CDR2 SQIVND (reference sequence). J gave up 5 bases and V 4 bases, and 7 bases lay outside the gene matches. This CDR3 has 14 residues. Source study methods: Amplification from reference gene primers served as the basis for estimated nucleated cell counts. Sequenced by immunoSEQ multiplex PCR; TCRdb stores in-frame clones only, minus some. The V and J calls and the clone size are those of that table, but D and trimming were determined from the DNA. The sample lists hundreds of thousands of clones; around 90% were seen once.

The sequenced sample was peripheral blood. V gene TRBV19 combines with J gene TRBJ1-2; TRBD1 matches 7 bases. The source is a man between 18 and 29 years old with COVID-19, enrolled during active disease. In DNA form, the CDR3 reads TGTGCCAGTAGTACCCCGGGACAGTTGTATGGCTACACCTTC. Translating gives CASSTPGQLYGYTF.